What follows are 22 T cell receptor beta chains derived from one specimen sequenced in a study of shared clonotypes between healthy human individuals. The protocol was immunoSEQ multiplex PCR, while the TCRdb copy is restricted to in-frame clones and leaves out a portion. The data contain about 1.5 million clones, about 98% of them singletons. Sequencing was performed on naive CD4+ T cells sorted from blood. Subset given: CD45RA+ positively selected. These receptor sequences come from a man aged 25 to 40 in good health.

The chain links TRBV2 to TRBJ2-3; possible D gene TRBD2, 7 bases. The CDR3 runs 15 residues. V was pared by 10 bases and J by 3 bases, with 20 bases between. Germline V gene lookup returns CDR1 SNHLY and CDR2 FYNNEI. CDR3 DNA: TGTGCCAACAAGGGGGGGAGAGGAATTACAGATACGCAGTATTTT. Residues: CANKGGRGITDTQYF.

The V and J genes are TRBV5-6 and TRBJ1-1, with D hard to call. Trimming shortened V by 1 base and J by 0 bases, and 7 bases separated the two germline ends. Germline V CDR1 and CDR2: SGHDT, YYEEEE. The CDR3 spans 14 residues. The CDR3 region has the DNA TGTGCCAGCAGCTTGTGGCGTCTGAACACTGAAGCTTTCTTT. This translates into CASSLWRLNTEAFF.

V and J are TRBV9 and TRBJ2-6; D may correspond to TRBD1 or TRBD2 (6 bases each). Germline V CDR1 and CDR2: SGDLS, YYNGEE. The CDR3 sequence is 18 residues long. V was trimmed by 4 bases and J by 3 bases, leaving 20 bases between them. The CDR3 region is CASSTGFSGDFGANVLTF. The CDR3 DNA follows: TGTGCCAGCAGCACAGGGTTCTCAGGGGACTTTGGGGCCAACGTCCTGACTTTC.

This chain links TRBV30 with TRBJ2-1; TRBD2 agrees at 7 bases. The CDR3 length is 15 residues. The germline V gene has CDR1 GTSNPN and CDR2 SVGIG (reference sequence). V lost 4 bases, J lost 0 bases, and 6 bases stayed unmatched. The CDR3 DNA sequence: TGTGCCTGGAACTTAGCGGGCATCTCCTACAATGAGCAGTTCTTC. It translates to CAWNLAGISYNEQFF.

The chain couples TRBV19 to TRBJ2-7, with TRBD1 matching over 7 bases. From germline, CDR1 is LNHDA and CDR2 SQIVND (reference sequence). The junction had 10 bases not matched to a gene; V was cut back by 8 bases and J by 3 bases. This CDR3 comprises 14 residues. CDR3 protein: CASRRTGRNYEQYF. The CDR3 DNA reads as TGTGCCAGTCGTAGGACAGGAAGGAACTACGAGCAGTACTTC.

CDR3 DNA: TGTGCCTCAACAGGGTTGGGCCAGCCCCAGCATTTT. It is translated as CASTGLGQPQHF. The chain employs TRBV28 and TRBJ1-5; tentatively, D is TRBD1 (6 bases). The germline CDR1 and CDR2 sequences are MDHEN and SYDVKM. V was pared by 11 bases and J by 7 bases, with 15 bases between. The CDR3 has 12 residues.

J is TRBJ2-1 and V is TRBV6-4, with TRBD2 matching 7 bases. Germline trimming cut 1 base from V and 4 bases from J; bases unmatched to any gene: 4. Looked up from germline, CDR1 is MRHNA and CDR2 is SNTAGT. CDR3 length: 15 amino acids. The CDR3 bases are TGTGCCAGCAGTGACTGGGAGGGAGGATACAATGAGCAGTTCTTC. It translates to CASSDWEGGYNEQFF.

The genes are TRBV25-1 and TRBJ2-2; maybe TRBD1 (6 bases). CDR1 and CDR2 from the germline V gene are MGHDK and SYGVNS. V gave up 4 bases and J gave up 2 bases, with 11 bases separating them. CDR3 length: 15 residues. In nucleotides, the CDR3 is TGTGCCAGCAGTGGGACAGCCCCCAACACCGGGGAGCTGTTTTTT. Its translation is CASSGTAPNTGELFF.

The chain links TRBV9 to TRBJ2-3; D is perhaps TRBD2 (6 bases). This CDR3 region has 14 residues. Trimming took 2 bases from V and 7 from J, leaving 14 bases between them. Germline CDR1 and CDR2: SGDLS and YYNGEE. CDR3 amino acids: CASSVSSGVHTQYF. CDR3 DNA sequence: TGTGCCAGCAGCGTGAGTAGCGGTGTGCATACGCAGTATTTT.

The J gene is TRBJ2-7, the V gene TRBV29-1, with a possible D match to TRBD1 (6 bases). Trimming removed 6 bases from V and 3 bases from J, with 18 bases in between. Germline CDR1 reads SQVTM; CDR2 reads ANQGSEA. The CDR3 sequence is 14 residues long. As DNA, the CDR3 is TGCAGCGTGGCGAACAGGGACGGGGTCTACGAGCAGTACTTC. Translating it yields CSVANRDGVYEQYF.

The gene calls are TRBV18 and TRBJ2-3, with 7 nucleotides matching TRBD2. Germline assignment: CDR1 KGHSH and CDR2 LQKENI. V trimming: 8 bases; J trimming: 3 bases; junction bases outside the gene matches: 17. CDR3 length: 17 residues. The CDR3 spells CASTILAAGVGTDTQYF. The CDR3 DNA follows: TGTGCCAGCACGATACTAGCTGCGGGAGTTGGTACAGATACGCAGTATTTT.

The chain has TRBV7-2 and TRBJ2-1; 15 bases agree with TRBD2. CDR1 SGHTA and CDR2 FQGNSA come from the germline V gene. This CDR3 spans 17 amino acids. Trimming removed 1 base from V and 9 bases from J; junction bases left unmatched: 7. The DNA for the CDR3 is TGTGCCAGCAGCTTAGGCGCCCAGGGACTAGCGGGAGGTGAGCAGTTCTTC. Translated: CASSLGAQGLAGGEQFF.

This chain uses TRBV7-3 with TRBJ2-6; D remains unclear. The CDR3 runs 15 residues. The V end was cut by 1 base, the J end by 1 base, with 5 bases between. The germline CDR1 and CDR2 sequences are SGHTA and FQGTGA. The CDR3 protein is CASSLILSGANVLTF. The CDR3 bases are TGTGCCAGCAGCTTAATACTGTCTGGGGCCAACGTCCTGACTTTC.

This chain joins TRBV5-1 and TRBJ2-7; D is undetermined. V gave up 2 bases and J gave up 3 bases, with 9 bases separating them. Germline CDR1 is SGHRS and CDR2 is YFSETQ. The CDR3 consists of 13 residues. CDR3 amino acids: CASSLAIHYEQYF. The DNA of the CDR3 is TGCGCCAGCAGCTTAGCAATCCACTACGAGCAGTACTTC.

The CDR3 protein is CASSFPTGATDTQYF. DNA for the CDR3: TGCGCCAGCAGCTTCCCGACAGGGGCCACAGATACGCAGTATTTT. This chain uses TRBV5-1 with TRBJ2-3, with TRBD1 matching 8 bases. The CDR3 sequence is 15 residues long. Trimming at V came to 2 bases and at J to 2 bases, leaving 4 bases not matched to a gene. Germline V lookup: CDR1 SGHRS, CDR2 YFSETQ.

The chain couples TRBV11-2 to TRBJ2-1; no firm D call. The germline V and J ends were trimmed by 3 bases and 6 bases, with 6 bases remaining between them. From germline, CDR1 is SGHAT and CDR2 FQNNGV. CDR3 size: 12 residues. CDR3 bases: TGTGCCAGCAGCTTGAGCCGCAATGAGCAGTTCTTC. Translated, it gives CASSLSRNEQFF.

The CDR3 DNA follows: TGTGCCAGCAGCACCGGACAGGGCAAATTGCGAGAGACCCAGTACTTC. It yields the protein CASSTGQGKLRETQYF. The chain has TRBV11-3 and TRBJ2-5; 8 bases match TRBD1. CDR1 and CDR2 (germline): SGHNT, YENEEA. The CDR3 totals 16 residues. J was trimmed by 4 bases and V by 5 bases; bases with no gene match: 12.

The chain links TRBV28 to TRBJ2-7, with D possibly TRBD1 on 5 matching bases. The CDR3 has 14 amino acids. V dropped 10 bases and J dropped 0 bases, with 16 bases sitting between them. Germline assignment: CDR1 MDHEN and CDR2 SYDVKM. CDR3 sequence (DNA): TGTGCCATCGGCCTGACAGACAGCTCCTACGAGCAGTACTTC. Amino acid sequence: CAIGLTDSSYEQYF.

This chain joins TRBV9 and TRBJ2-7, with D unresolved. The CDR3 covers 14 residues. Germline V lookup: CDR1 SGDLS, CDR2 YYNGEE. V shed 0 bases and J shed 3 bases, with 10 bases lying between them. This CDR3 is CASSVGPYSYEQYF. In nucleotides, the CDR3 is TGTGCCAGCAGCGTAGGTCCTTATAGCTACGAGCAGTACTTC.

V gene TRBV5-4 combines with J gene TRBJ2-2; D is perhaps TRBD2 (5 bases). The CDR3 is 15 amino acids. In germline, CDR1 is SGHNT, CDR2 YYREEE (reference sequence). V lost 5 bases and J lost 2, with 13 bases in between. The CDR3 protein is CASRILRDNTGELFF. DNA for the CDR3: TGTGCCAGCAGGATACTCCGGGATAACACCGGGGAGCTGTTTTTT.

V gene TRBV27 combines with J gene TRBJ2-7; possible D gene TRBD1, 5 bases. V gave up 6 bases and J gave up 12 bases, with 12 bases separating them. There are 10 residues in the CDR3. The V gene's germline CDR1 is MNHEY and CDR2 SMNVEV (reference sequence). The CDR3 bases are TGTGCCAGCAGGAAGGGGCGTTGGTACTTC. Protein sequence: CASRKGRWYF.

This clone was counted a single time. Other DNA sequences in this sample translate to the same CDR3. This chain joins TRBV18 and TRBJ2-3, with D perhaps matching TRBD1 (5 bases). The germline V and J ends were trimmed by 0 bases and 6 bases, with 7 bases remaining between them. This CDR3 has 13 residues. Germline assignment: CDR1 KGHSH and CDR2 LQKENI. Here the CDR3 reads CASSPPGPDTQYF. As DNA, the CDR3 is TGTGCCAGCTCACCACCGGGGCCTGATACGCAGTATTTT.